The 20 T cell receptor beta chains reported below all come from one sample, sequenced in a study of a mutant IDH1 vaccine in newly diagnosed glioma. Regarding time point: week 47, end of study. Doses of 300 ug of mutant IDH1 20-mer peptide were given with topical imiquimod. Clones were sequenced by immunoSEQ multiplex PCR, and TCRdb holds only the in-frame ones, with some missing. Among some 62,000 clones, roughly 80% were seen once, and the ten largest hold about 3.8%. Their antigens are not known. The source was PBMCs, collected from a glioma patient whose treatment included an IDH1 peptide vaccine. These receptors came from a man aged 25-45 years with glioma.

The CDR3 here is CASSLASLSGGHYNEQFF. Here the CDR3 DNA reads TGCGCCAGCAGCTTGGCCTCCCTTAGCGGGGGGCATTACAATGAGCAGTTCTTC. The V gene is TRBV5-1, the J gene TRBJ2-1, with 10 bases lining up with TRBD2. V lost 0 bases and J lost 4; bases outside the gene matches: 10. The CDR3 sequence is 18 residues long. Per germline, CDR1 SGHRS and CDR2 YFSETQ.

The gene calls are TRBV6-5 and TRBJ1-2; D gene uncertain. The CDR3 loop spans 16 amino acids. The V end was cut by 0 bases, the J end by 5 bases, with 16 bases between. Germline assignment: CDR1 MNHEY and CDR2 SVGAGI. CDR3 sequence (DNA): TGTGCCAGCAGTTACTCGAATCTTGCGGCGGCTTATGGCTACACCTTC. Residues: CASSYSNLAAAYGYTF.

The chain recombines TRBV27 with TRBJ2-1; D perhaps matches TRBD1 (6 bases). Trimming left V 5 bases short and J 8 bases short, with 16 bases between. CDR3 length equals 14 residues. The germline CDR1 and CDR2 sequences are MNHEY and SMNVEV (reference sequence). The CDR3 region has the DNA TGTGCCAGCAGTCCAACCACAGGGCTGGATGAGCAGTTCTTC. Translating it yields CASSPTTGLDEQFF.

This chain uses TRBV27 with TRBJ1-4, with D possibly matching TRBD1 (5 bases). Germline values: CDR1 MNHEY, CDR2 SMNVEV (reference sequence). The CDR3 has 16 amino acids. Trimming left V 3 bases short and J 12 bases short, with 23 bases between. CDR3 in amino acids: CASSFSGGVLFGELFF. CDR3 bases: TGTGCCAGCAGTTTTAGTGGAGGGGTGTTGTTCGGCGAACTGTTTTTT.

The chain uses TRBV7-2 and TRBJ2-2, with D perhaps assigned TRBD1 or TRBD2 (5 bases each). Germline V gives CDR1 SGHTA, CDR2 FQGNSA. This CDR3 has 17 amino acids. Trimming removed 0 bases at V and 3 bases at J, with 14 bases between. The CDR3 is CASSLAVWDGDTGELFF. The CDR3 DNA is TGTGCCAGCAGCTTAGCGGTGTGGGACGGAGACACCGGGGAGCTGTTTTTT.

The chain is built from TRBV10-1 and TRBJ2-5, with 8 positions matching TRBD2. V lost 8 bases to trimming and J lost 5 bases; unmatched junction nucleotides: 13. This CDR3 is built from 15 residues. Germline lookup yields CDR1 WNHNN and CDR2 SYGVQD (reference sequence). The CDR3 here is CASGEIAGSRETQYF. The DNA of the CDR3 is TGCGCCAGCGGAGAAATAGCGGGGTCCCGGGAGACCCAGTACTTC.

This chain uses TRBV10-2 with TRBJ1-2; D is unclear. Between the trimmed V and J ends, which lost 3 bases and 3 bases, there was a span of 8 bases. The CDR3 is 13 amino acids. CDR1 WSHSY and CDR2 SAAADI come from the germline V gene. The CDR3 sequence: CASSDDTDYGYTF. The CDR3 DNA reads as TGCGCCAGCAGTGACGACACCGACTATGGCTACACCTTC.

The V gene is TRBV5-5, the J gene TRBJ2-7, with TRBD1 matching over 8 bases. CDR3 length equals 14 residues. Germline V gene data show CDR1 as SGHKS and CDR2 as YYEKEE (reference sequence). The trim removed 3 bases at V and 4 bases at J, leaving 6 bases unmatched. In DNA, the CDR3 is TGTGCCAGCAGCTGGGGGACAGGTGGGTACGAGCAGTACTTC. Translating gives CASSWGTGGYEQYF.

The chain combines TRBV19 with TRBJ1-2; TRBD1 matches 9 bases. The CDR3 loop spans 16 amino acids. Unmatched junction bases numbered 11, after V lost 4 bases and J lost 5 bases. The germline V gene has CDR1 LNHDA and CDR2 SQIVND (reference sequence). This CDR3 reads CASSKRTGEIRYGYTF. The CDR3 DNA is TGTGCCAGTAGTAAACGGACAGGGGAGATTCGGTATGGCTACACCTTC.

J is TRBJ1-5 and V is TRBV28; 8 nucleotides agree with TRBD1. The germline V gene encodes CDR1 MDHEN and CDR2 SYDVKM. There are 15 residues in the CDR3. Unmatched junction bases numbered 10, after V lost 3 bases and J lost 9 bases. The CDR3 reads CASSLVDRDSPPQHF. The CDR3 nucleotides read TGTGCCAGCAGTTTGGTGGACAGGGACAGTCCGCCCCAGCATTTT.

The rearrangement joins TRBV7-2 to TRBJ1-5; D possibly corresponds to TRBD1 (6 bases). Germline-derived CDR1 and CDR2 are SGHTA and FQGNSA. V was clipped by 5 bases and J by 0 bases, with 11 bases between them. This CDR3 region has 15 residues. CDR3 coding DNA: TGTGCCAGCAGCAAAGGGGGTATTAGCAATCAGCCCCAGCATTTT. Translated: CASSKGGISNQPQHF.

The chain employs TRBV28 and TRBJ1-5, with 8 bases matching TRBD1. The CDR3 contains 14 residues. Looked up from germline, CDR1 is MDHEN and CDR2 is SYDVKM. Trimming removed 8 bases from V and 4 bases from J; junction bases left unmatched: 7. The CDR3 DNA is TGTGCCAGCGGAAATCAGGGGGCTAATCAGCCCCAGCATTTT. Translated: CASGNQGANQPQHF.

The rearrangement uses TRBV10-1 and TRBJ2-2; D remains unclear. Germline lookup yields CDR1 WNHNN and CDR2 SYGVQD (reference sequence). CDR3 length equals 14 residues. Trimming left V 9 bases short and J 0 bases short, with 11 bases between. DNA of the CDR3: TGCGCCAGTCGTCGCGACCCGAACACCGGGGAGCTGTTTTTT. It is translated as CASRRDPNTGELFF.

The chain uses TRBV9 and TRBJ2-5; the D is unclear. V was clipped by 2 bases and J by 1 base, with 9 bases between them. CDR3 size: 14 residues. The germline gives CDR1 SGDLS, CDR2 YYNGEE. In DNA, the CDR3 is TGTGCCAGCAGCGTCGGAGAGTCCCAAGAGACCCAGTACTTC. Protein: CASSVGESQETQYF.

The CDR3 here is CASSTALGRSSGANVLTF. The CDR3 DNA reads as TGTGCCAGTAGTACGGCCTTGGGACGGAGCTCTGGGGCCAACGTCCTGACTTTC. V usage is TRBV19 and J usage is TRBJ2-6; tentatively, D is TRBD1 or TRBD2 (5 bases each). This CDR3 is 18 amino acids long. CDR1 LNHDA and CDR2 SQIVND come from the germline V gene (reference sequence). V lost 4 bases and J 0 bases, leaving 16 bases between the germline ends.

The chain links TRBV28 to TRBJ2-1; 10 positions match TRBD2. The germline V gene encodes CDR1 MDHEN and CDR2 SYDVKM. The V gene end was trimmed by 4 bases and the J gene end by 0 bases; junction bases not matched to a gene: 18. This CDR3 is built from 21 residues. The CDR3 spells CASSSTGLGSGGPLSYNEQFF. Here the CDR3 DNA reads TGTGCCAGCAGTTCCACCGGTTTGGGTAGCGGGGGGCCCCTCTCCTACAATGAGCAGTTCTTC.

The chain carries TRBV19 and TRBJ2-1; D might be TRBD1 (6 bases). Germline V lookup: CDR1 LNHDA, CDR2 SQIVND (reference sequence). The CDR3 loop spans 14 amino acids. Between the trimmed V and J ends, which lost 6 bases and 5 bases, there was a span of 14 bases. In nucleotides, the CDR3 is TGTGCCAGTAGCCCTAGAGGGGGAAACAATGAGCAGTTCTTC. Its translation: CASSPRGGNNEQFF.

The chain carries TRBV19 and TRBJ1-2; 8 nucleotides line up with TRBD1. Germline V gene data show CDR1 as LNHDA and CDR2 as SQIVND (reference sequence). This CDR3 is 14 amino acids long. Trimming removed 5 bases from V and 2 bases from J; junction bases left unmatched: 4. The CDR3 DNA follows: TGTGCCAGTAGTCTTGGACAGGGAAACTATGGCTACACCTTC. This sequence encodes CASSLGQGNYGYTF.

The genes are TRBV19 and TRBJ1-2, with no clear D. The CDR3 length is 16 residues. CDR1 is LNHDA and CDR2 is SQIVND in the germline V gene (reference sequence). The ends were cut back, 0 bases at V and 0 bases at J, with 11 bases in the middle. Here the CDR3 reads CASSIEAAPTNYGYTF. DNA for the CDR3: TGTGCCAGTAGTATAGAGGCAGCCCCTACTAACTATGGCTACACCTTC.

This clone was found a few times. The chain joins TRBV18 to TRBJ1-1, with TRBD1 matching 8 bases. The CDR3 is 15 residues long. Germline CDR1 is KGHSH and CDR2 is LQKENI. The V segment lost 3 bases and the J segment 3 bases; nucleotides outside the gene matches: 6. The DNA for the CDR3 is TGTGCCAGCTCACCTCGACAGGGGAAGGACACTGAAGCTTTCTTT. Protein product: CASSPRQGKDTEAFF.